Described below is a single TCR beta chain sequence and its context. Its specificity is not known. This sample was included in a study of T cell responses to AZD1222 COVID-19 vaccine. Deletions cut 1 base from V and 4 bases from J, with 7 bases between. The CDR3 contains 13 residues. Germline V gene lookup returns CDR1 MNHEY and CDR2 SVGEGT. Clones were sequenced by immunoSEQ multiplex PCR, and TCRdb holds only the in-frame ones, with some missing. Counted here are some 130,000 clones, under 95% occurring once; the ten biggest clones make up about 9.1%. Study-wide results and caveats: Donor demographics were predominantly white British with a female majority; clonal diversity may be underestimated. The CD4 TCRs associated with vaccination extended across spike and predominated at 160-218 and 743-854.

The V and J genes are TRBV6-2 or TRBV6-3 and TRBJ1-2, with a weak D call TRBD1 (5 bases). Specimen: peripheral blood, collected on day 0 of AZD1222 vaccination. This sequence originates from an adult in good health. The CDR3 region is CASSYYDSYGYTF. The CDR3 DNA reads TGTGCCAGCAGTTACTACGACAGCTATGGCTACACCTTC.